This entry is about one T cell receptor beta chain. The data are from a study of blood T cell repertoires in COVID-19. Study-level information: From the United States, Italy and Spain came samples of acute and convalescent COVID-19. PBMCs, B-cell-depleted T cells, or T cells were the source of the cDNA or gDNA that made up the material.

The CDR3 has 14 amino acids. From germline, CDR1 is SGDLS and CDR2 YYNGEE. V lost 4 bases and J lost 2, with 12 bases in between. In the original analysis: The assay estimated nucleated cells by amplifying reference gene primers. Assay used: immunoSEQ multiplex PCR; TCRdb lists only in-frame clones, some missing. V and J calls and clone size are as listed in that table; D and trimming were resolved from the DNA. The sample records 160,000 or so clones, about 90% being singletons. This sequence joins TRBV9 and TRBJ1-2; D gene unclear. Input material: peripheral blood. This TCR was recovered from a man aged 60 to 75 with acute or convalescent COVID-19. The CDR3 region has the DNA TGTGCCAGCAGCCCCGACCTAGGCAACTATGGCTACACCTTC. Its translation: CASSPDLGNYGYTF.